These 21 T cell receptor beta chains share one sample of origin, sequenced in a study of blood T cells in healthy people across ages (dated by TCRdb to 2013 to 2016). The receptor library was made with 5' RACE. TCRdb lists the instrument as Illumina HiSeq 2500. The second PCR ran for roughly 7 to 12 cycles and used a J-beta primer mix along with a sample-barcoded 5' primer. TCRdb handled the public reads itself, with Q25 trimming in fastp and clone calling in MiXCR, and kept productive beta chains. Rows merge per CDR3 protein into single entries with the most common DNA and genes. This sample is represented by more than 650,000 distinct CDR3 sequences; roughly 26% of them were singletons. The leading ten clones occupy 3% of the sample. This sample was shared with a second study, whose subject was T cells of mothers and their children.

Sequencing was performed on blood. The receptors derive from a boy under 18 in good health.

J is TRBJ1-4 and V is TRBV3-1; D uncertain. The CDR3 loop spans 13 amino acids. Trimming removed 7 bases from V and 7 bases from J, with 13 bases in between. Germline V gene lookup returns CDR1 LGHDT and CDR2 YNNKEL (reference sequence). This CDR3 reads CASNTPGGEKLFF. The CDR3 nucleotides are TGTGCCAGCAACACACCAGGTGGTGAAAAACTGTTTTTT.

In regard to this clonotype: This clone may be a read error of a much larger clone one base away. The V and J genes are TRBV5-1 and TRBJ2-2, with D unresolved. CDR3 length equals 15 residues. Germline CDR1 and CDR2: SGHRS and YFSETQ. V was cut by 0 bases and J by 1 base, with 7 bases left in between. Here the CDR3 reads CASSLAQMNTGELFF. The CDR3 DNA is TGCGCCAGCAGCTTGGCACAAATGAACACCGGGGAGCTGTTTTTT.

The CDR3 protein is CAISRSGGTTYNEQFF. CDR3 bases: TGTGCCATCAGTCGGAGCGGGGGGACTACCTACAATGAGCAGTTCTTC. This chain links TRBV10-3 with TRBJ2-5; 9 bases line up with TRBD2. The end of the DNA is better explained by TRBJ2-1, so the J call may be wrong. CDR3 size: 16 residues. Germline V lookup: CDR1 ENHRY, CDR2 SYGVKD.

The V gene is TRBV30, the J gene TRBJ2-1; D possibly matches TRBD1 or TRBD2 (5 bases each). The germline gives CDR1 GTSNPN, CDR2 SVGIG (reference sequence). The CDR3 runs to 13 residues. Between the trimmed V and J ends, which lost 5 bases and 6 bases, there was a span of 14 bases. In DNA form, the CDR3 reads TGTGCCTGGTCCACGGGACGGCTCAATGAGCAGTTCTTC. Translation gives CAWSTGRLNEQFF.

This clonotype was seen a few times. This chain joins TRBV9 and TRBJ2-3; 11 bases are a match to TRBD2. The germline gives CDR1 SGDLS, CDR2 YYNGEE. The V and J ends lost 4 bases and 6 bases, in that order; junction bases with no gene match: 7. The CDR3 has 15 residues. CDR3 sequence reads: CASSLAGGPEDTQYF. DNA for the CDR3: TGTGCCAGCAGCCTAGCGGGGGGTCCAGAGGATACGCAGTATTTT.

The chain carries TRBV2 and TRBJ2-5; no reliable D call. The J call may be faulty, since TRBJ2-7 better matches the DNA end. CDR3 length equals 12 residues. The germline V gene has CDR1 SNHLY and CDR2 FYNNEI. CDR3 nucleotides: TGTGCCAGCAGTGAACAAACCTACGAGCAGTACTTC. The encoded protein is CASSEQTYEQYF.

This clonotype came up a few times. The chain employs TRBV11-2 and TRBJ1-2; TRBD1 matches 9 bases. Unmatched junction bases numbered 12, after V lost 5 bases and J lost 8 bases. Germline lookup yields CDR1 SGHAT and CDR2 FQNNGV. The CDR3 spans 15 residues. CDR3 sequence (DNA): TGTGCCAGCAGCGTATCGGCGGACAGGGGATGGGGCTACACCTTC. Translating gives CASSVSADRGWGYTF.

The chain links TRBV6-6 to TRBJ2-7; tentatively, D is TRBD1 (6 bases). The DNA end lines up better with TRBJ2-5; the J call may be wrong. Germline loops: CDR1 MNHNY, CDR2 SVGAGI (reference sequence). The CDR3 contains 15 residues. The CDR3 DNA is TGTGCCAGCGGGATAACCAGGGGCGCTCAAGAGACCCAGTACTTC. Protein: CASGITRGAQETQYF.

This clonotype has just a few counts. The chain uses TRBV21-1 and TRBJ2-7. TRBV21-1 is a recognized pseudogene. The CDR3 has 14 residues. The CDR3 is CASSRFHEEAEQYF. The CDR3 coding sequence is TGTGCCAGCAGCAGATTCCACGAGGAAGCAGAGCAGTACTTC.

V usage is TRBV2 and J usage is TRBJ2-2; a possible D gene is TRBD2 (6 bases). The germline V and J ends were trimmed by 2 bases and 4 bases, with 14 bases remaining between them. The germline V gene has CDR1 SNHLY and CDR2 FYNNEI. The CDR3 has 16 residues. The CDR3 loop is CASSESPGVITGELFF. The CDR3 DNA reads as TGTGCCAGCAGTGAATCTCCGGGGGTGATCACCGGGGAGCTGTTTTTT.

This chain joins TRBV7-6 and TRBJ2-5, with 12 bases that match TRBD2. V lost 1 base and J lost 2; bases outside the gene matches: 5. Germline CDR1 and CDR2: SGHVS and FNYEAQ. The CDR3 is 17 amino acids. As DNA, the CDR3 is TGTGCCAGCAGCTTAGTTACTAGCGGGGGGCCGCAAGAGACCCAGTACTTC. As protein: CASSLVTSGGPQETQYF.

This clonotype was seen only a few times. One junction end does not reproduce the germline sequence, and a read error may be involved. The chain couples TRBV7-2 to TRBJ2-5, with D perhaps matching TRBD2 (6 bases). The J call is uncertain, as TRBJ2-1 better fits the DNA end. CDR1 is SGHTA, CDR2 FQGNSA, per germline. There are 14 residues in the CDR3. This chain's CDR3 is CASSLSGTSNDQFF. DNA for the CDR3: TGTGCCAGCAGCCTCTCCGGGACTTCCAATGATCAGTTCTTC.

This clonotype was detected a few times. V and J are TRBV29-1 and TRBJ1-2, with D possibly being TRBD1 (5 bases). CDR3 length: 15 amino acids. Germline loops: CDR1 SQVTM, CDR2 ANQGSEA. V was cut by 0 bases and J by 3 bases, with 14 bases left in between. The CDR3 sequence is CSVEDAGGYYYGYTF. As DNA, the CDR3 is TGCAGCGTTGAAGATGCGGGGGGTTATTACTATGGCTACACCTTC.

The V call is TRBV20-1, the J call TRBJ2-6; D possibly corresponds to TRBD1 (6 bases). The ends were cut back, 6 bases at V and 0 bases at J, with 12 bases in the middle. From germline, CDR1 is DFQATT and CDR2 SNEGSKA (reference sequence). This CDR3 has 15 amino acids. The CDR3 loop reads CSALRGGSGANVLTF. The CDR3, as DNA: TGCAGTGCCTTACGAGGGGGCTCTGGGGCCAACGTCCTGACTTTC.

The gene calls are TRBV7-8 and TRBJ2-7, with 12 bases identical to TRBD2. Germline V gene lookup returns CDR1 SGHVS and CDR2 FQNEAQ. With 5 bases clipped from V and 0 bases from J, the junction kept 5 bases outside the gene matches. This CDR3 spans 16 amino acids. DNA for the CDR3: TGTGCCAGCAGCCTAAAACTAGCGGGAGGCTCCTACGAGCAGTACTTC. It encodes CASSLKLAGGSYEQYF.

The gene calls are TRBV7-9 and TRBJ1-1; tentatively, D is TRBD1 (5 bases). CDR1 and CDR2 from the germline V gene are SEHNR and FQNEAQ (reference sequence). V was clipped by 3 bases and J by 5 bases, with 16 bases between them. The CDR3 length is 15 residues. The DNA of the CDR3 is TGTGCCAGCAGCTTCAGTGGGACGGGGGGGACTGAAGCTTTCTTT. Encoded protein: CASSFSGTGGTEAFF.

V and J are TRBV7-9 and TRBJ2-4; D is perhaps TRBD1 or TRBD2 (5 bases each). The V gene lost 5 bases and the J gene lost 8 bases, with 19 bases spanning the gap. CDR1 is SEHNR and CDR2 is FQNEAQ in the germline V gene (reference sequence). CDR3 length: 15 residues. DNA of the CDR3: TGTGCCAGCAGCCCCTGGATAGAGTTGGGGGACATTCAGTACTTC. The encoded protein is CASSPWIELGDIQYF.

The sample holds a few counts of this clonotype. This chain joins TRBV20-1 and TRBJ2-7; no firm D call. From germline, CDR1 is DFQATT and CDR2 SNEGSKA (reference sequence). CDR3 length equals 13 residues. V was pared by 4 bases and J by 4 bases, with 14 bases between. This CDR3 reads CSATSEFGYEQYF. Written as DNA, the CDR3 is TGCAGTGCTACTTCGGAGTTTGGGTACGAGCAGTACTTC.

This chain uses TRBV9 with TRBJ2-5; D is perhaps TRBD2 (6 bases). The DNA matches TRBJ2-1 better at its end, which makes the J call doubtful. Germline values: CDR1 SGDLS, CDR2 YYNGEE. This CDR3 has 15 amino acids. CDR3 loop: CASSVGEVGGNEQFF. The CDR3 nucleotides read TGTGCCAGCAGCGTAGGAGAGGTCGGGGGCAATGAGCAGTTCTTC.

This rearrangement joins TRBV6-1 to TRBJ1-2; D might be TRBD1 (6 bases). Looked up from germline, CDR1 is MNHNS and CDR2 is SASEGT. This CDR3 has 14 amino acids. The ends were cut back, 3 bases at V and 4 bases at J, with 12 bases in the middle. This CDR3 is CASSEGGAGYGYTF. The CDR3 region has the DNA TGTGCCAGCAGTGAGGGGGGGGCAGGCTATGGCTACACCTTC.

The chain has TRBV2 and TRBJ1-1, with D maybe TRBD1 (5 bases). V was trimmed by 4 bases and J by 10 bases, leaving 19 bases between them. This CDR3 has 14 amino acids. The germline V gene has CDR1 SNHLY and CDR2 FYNNEI. This CDR3 reads CASSGDLIANGAFF. The CDR3 nucleotides read TGTGCCAGCAGTGGGGACCTTATTGCGAATGGAGCTTTCTTT.